This TCR beta chain was observed in a study of long-term antiretroviral therapy in people with HIV. Regarding the study as a whole: Patients on ART gained diversity, which nonetheless stayed below transplant donor controls. Blood draws took place between the mid-2000s and the late 2010s and possibly involved older ART regimens.

CDR3 length: 15 residues. Between the trimmed V and J ends, which lost 1 base and 0 bases, there was a span of 9 bases. Germline CDR1 and CDR2: MNHEY and SVGAGI. As to this clone: Its antigen remains unknown.

For each donor, at least one pre-ART and at least two post-ART PBMC samples were available. Version v3.0 of the immunoSEQ assay ran at survey level. Some clones are missing from TCRdb's copy, which holds only in-frame ones; the method was immunoSEQ multiplex PCR. The sample holds roughly 14,000 clones, more than 75% seen once. This chain uses TRBV6-5 with TRBJ1-1; no clear D gene. The specimen was unsorted PBMCs, collected 3.1 years after starting antiretroviral therapy. The clonotype comes from a man between 40 and 49 years old with HIV. This CDR3 is CASSYYDSLNTEAFF. In nucleotides, the CDR3 is TGTGCCAGCAGTTACTATGACTCATTGAACACTGAAGCTTTCTTT.